Each of the 5 T cell receptor beta chains below was sequenced from the same sample in a study of cytomegalovirus exposure and HLA in healthy donors. Vbeta (60) and Jbeta (13) primers were used in the PCR. Only in-frame clones appear in the TCRdb table, and some are missing; sequencing was by immunoSEQ multiplex PCR. Here the sample spans some 90,000 clones, around 80% being singletons. The specimen was PBMCs. All receptors derive from a woman aged 45 to 65 in good health and CMV-seropositive.

The chain joins TRBV7-8 to TRBJ1-4, with D unresolved. The V end lost 2 bases, the J end lost 7 bases, and 11 bases lay between the germline ends. This CDR3 is 14 amino acids long. From germline, CDR1 is SGHVS and CDR2 FQNEAQ. Written as DNA, the CDR3 is TGTGCCAGCAGCTTAAGACGGGAGGGTGAAAAACTGTTTTTT. Amino acids: CASSLRREGEKLFF.

The V call is TRBV10-3, the J call TRBJ1-2; no clear D gene. CDR3 length equals 13 residues. Trimming cost V 6 bases and J 8 bases, with 16 bases left between them. Germline CDR1 and CDR2: ENHRY and SYGVKD. As DNA, the CDR3 is TGTGCCATCAGGTCCCCCGGTACAGTGGGCTACACCTTC. This encodes CAIRSPGTVGYTF.

This clone was found a few times. The J gene is TRBJ2-7, the V gene TRBV6-1; 10 positions match TRBD1. J lost 9 bases, V lost 4 bases, and 15 bases had no gene match. Germline CDR1 MNHNS, CDR2 SASEGT. This CDR3 is 16 amino acids long. Written as DNA, the CDR3 is TGTGCCAGCAGTGCGACAGGGGGCGCTGGTGGATTCGGGCAGTACTTC. Residues: CASSATGGAGGFGQYF.

This rearrangement joins TRBV19 to TRBJ1-6; D not resolved. V dropped 3 bases and J dropped 10 bases, with 7 bases sitting between them. The CDR3 length is 12 residues. Looked up from germline, CDR1 is LNHDA and CDR2 is SQIVND (reference sequence). The CDR3 spells CASSILRSPLHF. CDR3 in DNA: TGTGCCAGTAGTATCCTGAGATCACCCCTCCACTTT.

This clone has only one observation. This chain uses TRBV11-1 with TRBJ2-2; weak D call: TRBD2 (7 bases). CDR1 SGHAT and CDR2 FQDESV come from the germline V gene (reference sequence). V lost 4 bases, J lost 3 bases, and 12 bases lay in between. The length of the CDR3 is 15 residues. The CDR3 nucleotides read TGTGCCAGCAGCTCGCGGGGGCTTTACACCGGGGAGCTGTTTTTT. It codes for CASSSRGLYTGELFF.